The source of this TCR beta chain is a study of blood T cell repertoires in COVID-19. This CDR3 is built from 16 residues. Germline trimming cut 0 bases from V and 3 bases from J; bases unmatched to any gene: 3. Germline V CDR1 and CDR2: SGHRS, YFSETQ. Only in-frame clones appear in the TCRdb table, and some are missing; sequencing was by immunoSEQ multiplex PCR. The sample lists 85,000 to 100,000 clones; under 85% were seen once. The gene calls are TRBV5-1 and TRBJ2-3; 11 bases map to TRBD2. The sample consisted of peripheral blood. This clonotype originated in a human donor in a cohort sampled during active COVID-19. CDR3 loop: CASSLASGRLTDTQYF. The CDR3, as DNA: TGCGCCAGCAGCTTGGCTAGCGGGAGGTTGACAGATACGCAGTATTTT.